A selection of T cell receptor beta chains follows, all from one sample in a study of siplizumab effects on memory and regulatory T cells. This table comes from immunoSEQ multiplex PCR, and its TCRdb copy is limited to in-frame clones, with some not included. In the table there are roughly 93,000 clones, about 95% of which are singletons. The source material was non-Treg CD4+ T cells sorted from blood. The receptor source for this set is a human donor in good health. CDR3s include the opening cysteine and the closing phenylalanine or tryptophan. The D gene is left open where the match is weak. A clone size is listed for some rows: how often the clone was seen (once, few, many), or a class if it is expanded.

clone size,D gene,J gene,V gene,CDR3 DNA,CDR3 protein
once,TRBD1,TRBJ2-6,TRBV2,TGTGCCAGCAGCGGACAGGGGGGGGGTGGGGCCAACGTCCTGACTTTC,CASSGQGGGGANVLTF
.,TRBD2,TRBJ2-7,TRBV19,TGTGCCAGTAGTATTTCCGCGGGAGTCTACGAGCAGTACTTC,CASSISAGVYEQYF
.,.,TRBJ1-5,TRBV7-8,TGTGCCAGCACCCAAGACAGGATTATGCCCCAGCATTTT,CASTQDRIMPQHF
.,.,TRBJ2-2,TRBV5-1,TGCGCCAGCAGCTTGATCCCGGACAGAGCCACCGGGGAGCTGTTTTTT,CASSLIPDRATGELFF
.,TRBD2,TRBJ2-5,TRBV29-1,TGCAGCTTTGAAACTAGCGGGAGAGAGACCCAGTACTTC,CSFETSGRETQYF
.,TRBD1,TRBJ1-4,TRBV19,TGTGCCAGTAGATACAGGGGGTCTACAACTAATGAAAAACTGTTTTTT,CASRYRGSTTNEKLFF
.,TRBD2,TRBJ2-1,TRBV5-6,TGTGCCAGCAGCTTTAAGAACGTAGGGACTAGCGGCCTTCACAATGAGCAGTTCTTC,CASSFKNVGTSGLHNEQFF
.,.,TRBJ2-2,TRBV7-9,TGTGCCAGCAGCGGGGACTTGAACACCGGGGAGCTGTTTTTT,CASSGDLNTGELFF
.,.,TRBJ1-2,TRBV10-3,TGTGCCATCACATCTGATGGGCCCAACTATGGCTACACCTTC,CAITSDGPNYGYTF
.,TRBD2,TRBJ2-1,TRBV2,TGTGCCAGCAGTTTCGGGAGGCTCAATGAGCAGTTCTTC,CASSFGRLNEQFF
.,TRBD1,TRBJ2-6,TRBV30,TGTGCCTGGAGCTCTTACAGGGGTTCTTCGGTGAGCTCTGGGGCCAACGTCCTGACTTTC,CAWSSYRGSSVSSGANVLTF
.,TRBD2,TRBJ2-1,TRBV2,TGTGCCAGCAGTGGGGGGTCTAGCGGGGTCTACAATGAGCAGTTCTTC,CASSGGSSGVYNEQFF
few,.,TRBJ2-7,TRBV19,TGTGCCAGTAGTCCACGATATGCCTACGAGCAGTACTTC,CASSPRYAYEQYF
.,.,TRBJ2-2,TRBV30,TGTGCCTGGTCCAGCTGGATGGGGAAGCTGTTTTTT,CAWSSWMGKLFF
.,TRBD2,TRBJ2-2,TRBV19,TGTGCCAGTAGACGACAGGGAACTAGCGGGAGATCGAGCACCGGGGAGCTGTTTTTT,CASRRQGTSGRSSTGELFF
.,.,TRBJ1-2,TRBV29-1,TGCAGCGGTGCAGATACAGGGATTCCTAACTATGGCTACACCTTC,CSGADTGIPNYGYTF
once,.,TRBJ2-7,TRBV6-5,TGTGCCAGTAAGTCCTTATCGACGGGCCTCTACGAGCAGTACTTC,CASKSLSTGLYEQYF
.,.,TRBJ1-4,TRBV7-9,TGTGCCAGCAGCTTAGTATCGAGTAACTTCAGAAATGAAAAACTGTTTTTT,CASSLVSSNFRNEKLFF
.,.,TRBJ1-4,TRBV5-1,TGCGCCAGCAGCCTGGACGGTTCTAATGAAAAACTGTTTTTT,CASSLDGSNEKLFF
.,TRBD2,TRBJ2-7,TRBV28,TGTGCCAGCAGTTTAAGTGGGACTAGCGGGACTCGCGAGCAGTACTTC,CASSLSGTSGTREQYF
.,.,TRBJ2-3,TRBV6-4,TGTGCCAGCAGTGAGGGCGGGGGCAGCACAGATACGCAGTATTTT,CASSEGGGSTDTQYF
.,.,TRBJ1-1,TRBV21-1,TGTGCCAGCAGCAAGGACTATGGGGGTAACACTGAAGCTTTCTTT,CASSKDYGGNTEAFF
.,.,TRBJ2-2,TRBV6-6,TGTGCCAGCAGTTACGAGTCCGGGGAGCTGTTTTTT,CASSYESGELFF
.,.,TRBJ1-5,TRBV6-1,TGTGCCAGCAGCTATCAGCCCCAGCATTTT,CASSYQPQHF
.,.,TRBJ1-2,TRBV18,TGTGCCAGCTCATCCGTTGCAGGCGACTTTATGGCGGGCTACACCTTC,CASSSVAGDFMAGYTF
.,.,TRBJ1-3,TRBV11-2,TGTGCCAGCAGCCGAATGCCCCGGGTCGGAAACACCATATATTTT,CASSRMPRVGNTIYF
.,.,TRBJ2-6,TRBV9,TGTGCCAGCAGCGTCCGTCTTTCTGGGGCCAACGTCCTGACTTTC,CASSVRLSGANVLTF
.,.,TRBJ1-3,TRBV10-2,TGCGCCAGCAGTGAGTCAGGCGTGGGCACCATATATTTT,CASSESGVGTIYF
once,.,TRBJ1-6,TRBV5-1,TGCGCCAGCAGTTTAACCTCGGACGGAGGGGATTCACCCCTCCACTTT,CASSLTSDGGDSPLHF
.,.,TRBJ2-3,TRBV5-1,TGCGCCAGCACCGGACCCACTAGCACAGATACGCAGTATTTT,CASTGPTSTDTQYF
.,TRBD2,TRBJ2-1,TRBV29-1,TGCAGCGTTGAGGAACTAGCGCTCAGAGGTAATGAGCAGTTCTTC,CSVEELALRGNEQFF
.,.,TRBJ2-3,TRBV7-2,TGTGCCAGCAGCCTACAGACTAGTTCAGATACGCAGTATTTT,CASSLQTSSDTQYF
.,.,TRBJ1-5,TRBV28,TGTGCCAGCAGTTTGAGCGTAGGTTCCAATCAGCCCCAGCATTTT,CASSLSVGSNQPQHF
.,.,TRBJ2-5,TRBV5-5,TGTGCCAGCAGCCCTTGGGGGGGCAAGCAAGAGACCCAGTACTTC,CASSPWGGKQETQYF
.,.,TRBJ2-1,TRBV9,TGTGCCAGCAGCGGCGTGTTGGATTACAATGAGCAGTTCTTC,CASSGVLDYNEQFF
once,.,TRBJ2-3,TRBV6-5,TGTGCCAGCATTTCACATGGCACAGATACGCAGTATTTT,CASISHGTDTQYF
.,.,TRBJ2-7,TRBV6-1,TGTGCCAGCAGGGAGAAGACAGGCACCTACGAGCAGTACTTC,CASREKTGTYEQYF
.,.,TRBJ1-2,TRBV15,TGTGCCACCAGCAGCCTGGGACCGAACTATGGCTACACCTTC,CATSSLGPNYGYTF
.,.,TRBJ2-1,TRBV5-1,TGCGCCAGCAGCTCGGCATCGAACAATGAGCAGTTCTTC,CASSSASNNEQFF
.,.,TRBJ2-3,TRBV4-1,TGCGCCAGCAGCCAAGTACAGGGTAATTTAGCAGATACGCAGTATTTT,CASSQVQGNLADTQYF
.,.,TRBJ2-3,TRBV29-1,TGCAGCGCCCCCGGAAGGGGTGGAGATACGCAGTATTTT,CSAPGRGGDTQYF
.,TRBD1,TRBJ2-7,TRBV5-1,TGCGCCAGCAGCTTGGAGGGGGCAGGGAGAAGAGCCGAGCAGTACTTC,CASSLEGAGRRAEQYF
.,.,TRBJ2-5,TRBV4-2,TGTGCCAGCAGCCAAGATCCGGGCCTAGAAGGGATCCAGTACTTC,CASSQDPGLEGIQYF
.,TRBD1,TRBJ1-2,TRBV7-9,TGTGCCAGCAGCCCCAGGGGGGGCAACTATGGCTACACCTTC,CASSPRGGNYGYTF
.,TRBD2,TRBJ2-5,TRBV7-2,TGTGCCAGCAGCCCCATACTAGCGGGGGAAGGGTACCAAGAGACCCAGTACTTC,CASSPILAGEGYQETQYF
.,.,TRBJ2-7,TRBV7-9,TGTGCCAGCAGCGGGGTGGGACGGAGCCTCTCCTACGAGCAGTACTTC,CASSGVGRSLSYEQYF
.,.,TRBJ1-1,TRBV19,TGTGCCAGCAGATACAGGACGAACACTGAAGCTTTCTTT,CASRYRTNTEAFF
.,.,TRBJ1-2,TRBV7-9,TGTGCCAGCAGCTTAGAGAGCGGGTTGAGCTACACCTTC,CASSLESGLSYTF
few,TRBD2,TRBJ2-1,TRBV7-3,TGTGCCAGCAGCACCGGACTAGCGGGAAGGGCTGAGCAGTTCTTC,CASSTGLAGRAEQFF
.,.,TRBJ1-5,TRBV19,TGTGCCAGTAGTATAGATCTACTAGGTTTAGGTCAGCCCCAGCATTTT,CASSIDLLGLGQPQHF